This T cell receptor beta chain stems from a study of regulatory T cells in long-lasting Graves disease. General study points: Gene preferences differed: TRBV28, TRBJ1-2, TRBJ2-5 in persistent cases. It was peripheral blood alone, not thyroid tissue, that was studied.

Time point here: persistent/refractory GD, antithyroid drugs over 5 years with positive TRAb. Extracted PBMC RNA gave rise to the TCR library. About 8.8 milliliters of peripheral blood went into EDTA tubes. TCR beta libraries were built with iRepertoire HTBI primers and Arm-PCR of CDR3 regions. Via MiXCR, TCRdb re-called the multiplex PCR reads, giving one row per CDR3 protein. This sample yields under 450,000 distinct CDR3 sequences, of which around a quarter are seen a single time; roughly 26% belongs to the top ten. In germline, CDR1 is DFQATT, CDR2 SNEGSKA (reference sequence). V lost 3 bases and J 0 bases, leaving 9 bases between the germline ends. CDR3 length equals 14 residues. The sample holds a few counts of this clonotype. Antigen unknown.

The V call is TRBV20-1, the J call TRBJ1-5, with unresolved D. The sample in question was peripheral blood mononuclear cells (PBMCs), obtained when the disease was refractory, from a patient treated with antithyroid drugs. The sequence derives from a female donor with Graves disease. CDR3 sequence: CSASPHNSNQPQHF. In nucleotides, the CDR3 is TGCAGTGCTAGTCCCCATAATAGCAATCAGCCCCAGCATTTT.